The 32 T cell receptor beta chains below all came from one sample that was sequenced in a study of blood T cell repertoires in COVID-19. Generated by immunoSEQ multiplex PCR, the TCRdb table keeps only in-frame clones and is missing some. The table lists 350,000 to 450,000 clones, 87% of them singletons. The sequencing sample was made of peripheral blood. These receptors all stem from a woman between 55 and 75 years old with COVID-19, enrolled during active disease.

A single count supports this clone. The rearrangement uses TRBV5-1 and TRBJ2-3; 12 bases line up with TRBD2. There are 16 residues in the CDR3. Germline assignment: CDR1 SGHRS and CDR2 YFSETQ. The V and J ends lost 2 bases and 4 bases, in that order; junction bases with no gene match: 5. This CDR3 reads CASSFLAGGLADTQYF. The DNA of the CDR3 is TGCGCCAGCAGCTTTCTAGCGGGGGGGCTCGCAGATACGCAGTATTTT.

This clone was picked up one time. The V gene is TRBV4-1, the J gene TRBJ2-4; a possible D gene is TRBD1 (6 bases). The CDR3 covers 15 residues. The V end lost 0 bases, the J end lost 8 bases, and 14 bases lay between the germline ends. Germline V gene data show CDR1 as MGHRA and CDR2 as YSYEKL. The CDR3 sequence is CASSQDRGPLDIQYF. The CDR3 DNA reads as TGCGCCAGCAGCCAAGACAGGGGCCCGTTGGACATTCAGTACTTC.

The chain recombines TRBV18 with TRBJ1-1; no definite D call. This CDR3 has 15 residues. Germline CDR1 is KGHSH and CDR2 is LQKENI. Trimming stripped 0 bases from V and 0 bases from J, with 8 bases between. The CDR3 region is CASSPPKQMNTEAFF. The CDR3 nucleotides read TGTGCCAGCTCACCACCGAAACAGATGAACACTGAAGCTTTCTTT. The full variable domain, completed using reference TRBV18 and TRBJ1-1, is NAGVMQNPRHLVRRRGQEARLRCSPMKGHSHVYWYRQLPEEGLKFMVYLQKENIIDESGMPKERFSAEFPKEGPSILRIQQVVRGDSAAYFCASSPPKQMNTEAFFGQGTRLTVV.

The sample holds a few counts of this clone. V gene TRBV5-4 combines with J gene TRBJ2-1, with a tentative D call TRBD2 (6 bases). This CDR3 comprises 14 residues. V dropped 4 bases and J dropped 5 bases, with 13 bases sitting between them. Germline CDR1 and CDR2: SGHNT and YYREEE (reference sequence). CDR3 loop: CASSVRERNNEQFF. In DNA, the CDR3 is TGTGCCAGCAGCGTCCGGGAGAGGAACAATGAGCAGTTCTTC.

Concerning this clone itself: This same CDR3 is encoded by further DNA sequences in the sample. The chain uses TRBV7-3 and TRBJ2-3; D might be TRBD2 (5 bases). The CDR3 extends over 14 amino acids. From germline, CDR1 is SGHTA and CDR2 FQGTGA. The V end lost 2 bases, the J end lost 0 bases, and 6 bases lay between the germline ends. For the CDR3, the DNA is TGTGCCAGCAGCTTAGGACTTAGCACAGATACGCAGTATTTT. This translates into CASSLGLSTDTQYF.

There are a few counts of this clone. J is TRBJ2-7 and V is TRBV4-1; D might be TRBD2 (6 bases). The CDR3 length is 14 residues. V was cut by 3 bases and J by 4 bases, with 13 bases left in between. In germline, CDR1 is MGHRA, CDR2 YSYEKL. The CDR3 coding sequence is TGCGCCAGCAGCCACGCCGGGGGACGGTACGAGCAGTACTTC. This codes for CASSHAGGRYEQYF.

The genes are TRBV5-5 and TRBJ2-5, with D tentatively TRBD2 (6 bases). The CDR3 extends over 18 amino acids. V lost 0 bases and J 0 bases, leaving 18 bases between the germline ends. Germline CDR1 SGHKS, CDR2 YYEKEE (reference sequence). The CDR3 bases are TGTGCCAGCAGCTTGGAGGGGCACCGGGGGTCGTACCAAGAGACCCAGTACTTC. This codes for CASSLEGHRGSYQETQYF.

This rearrangement joins TRBV7-9 to TRBJ2-3; a weak D match, TRBD2 (6 bases). This CDR3 region has 14 residues. The germline gives CDR1 SEHNR, CDR2 FQNEAQ (reference sequence). Trimming shortened V by 5 bases and J by 6 bases, and 15 bases separated the two germline ends. This chain's CDR3 is CASSLAGGVDTQYF. DNA for the CDR3: TGTGCCAGCAGCCTTGCTGGCGGGGTGGATACGCAGTATTTT.

This chain uses TRBV20-1 with TRBJ2-7; maybe TRBD2 (5 bases). This CDR3 spans 12 amino acids. CDR1 and CDR2 from the germline V gene are DFQATT and SNEGSKA (reference sequence). Between the trimmed V and J ends, which lost 3 bases and 1 base, there was a span of 7 bases. In DNA, the CDR3 is TGCAGTGCTAGTCGGACTTCCTACGAGCAGTACTTC. Its translation: CSASRTSYEQYF.

This sequence joins TRBV6-6 and TRBJ2-2; D is perhaps TRBD1 (6 bases). Trimming stripped 5 bases from V and 6 bases from J, with 10 bases between. CDR3 length: 13 residues. Germline CDR1 is MNHNY and CDR2 is SVGAGI (reference sequence). The CDR3 reads CASSAGVAGELFF. The DNA for the CDR3 is TGTGCCAGCAGTGCAGGGGTGGCCGGGGAGCTGTTTTTT.

The V and J genes are TRBV7-9 and TRBJ2-3; 12 bases align to TRBD2. CDR1 is SEHNR, CDR2 FQNEAQ, per germline (reference sequence). There are 15 residues in the CDR3. V gave up 5 bases and J gave up 4 bases; unmatched junction bases: 4. In nucleotides, the CDR3 is TGTGCCAGCAGCACTACTAGCGGGGGGTCAGATACGCAGTATTTT. This gives the protein CASSTTSGGSDTQYF.

The chain combines TRBV19 with TRBJ2-1; 16 bases match TRBD2. Germline-derived CDR1 and CDR2 are LNHDA and SQIVND (reference sequence). Trimming cost V 8 bases and J 7 bases; bases outside gene matches: 8. The CDR3 has 16 amino acids. The CDR3 nucleotides are TGTGCCAGTTCCCCGGGACTAGCGGGGGGGCAGAATGAGCAGTTCTTC. Translating it yields CASSPGLAGGQNEQFF. Full variable domain (remainder filled in from reference TRBV19 and TRBJ2-1): DGGITQSPKYLFRKEGQNVTLSCEQNLNHDAMYWYRQDPGQGLRLIYYSQIVNDFQKGDIAEGYSVSREKKESFPLTVTSAQKNPTAFYLCASSPGLAGGQNEQFFGPGTRLTVL.

The chain couples TRBV30 to TRBJ1-1; no firm D call. Germline lookup yields CDR1 GTSNPN and CDR2 SVGIG (reference sequence). With 2 bases removed from V and 1 base from J, the gap between germline ends came to 8 bases. There are 13 residues in the CDR3. As DNA, the CDR3 is TGTGCCTGGAGTCTAGGTAGGAACACTGAAGCTTTCTTT. Encoded protein: CAWSLGRNTEAFF.

This clone has ten or more counts. The chain has TRBV7-8 and TRBJ1-1; TRBD1 is a possible D gene (6 bases). With 5 bases removed from V and 1 base from J, the gap between germline ends came to 8 bases. The CDR3 runs 13 residues. CDR1 is SGHVS and CDR2 is FQNEAQ in the germline V gene. The CDR3 nucleotides read TGTGCCAGCAGCGGACAGCCGAACACTGAAGCTTTCTTT. Protein sequence: CASSGQPNTEAFF.

The chain joins TRBV6-6 to TRBJ2-3, with 9 bases that match TRBD2. This CDR3 has 15 residues. Trimming at V came to 7 bases and at J to 6 bases, leaving 11 bases not matched to a gene. The V gene's germline CDR1 is MNHNY and CDR2 SVGAGI (reference sequence). The CDR3, as DNA: TGTGCCAGCACCGGAAGCGGGGGGTTCTCGGATACGCAGTATTTT. It yields the protein CASTGSGGFSDTQYF.

The chain couples TRBV7-8 to TRBJ2-2; TRBD1 agrees at 9 bases. The CDR3 consists of 15 residues. The germline gives CDR1 SGHVS, CDR2 FQNEAQ. Trimming cost V 1 base and J 6 bases; bases outside gene matches: 3. CDR3 sequence (DNA): TGTGCCAGCAGCTTAGTCACAGGGGGCCCCGGGGAGCTGTTTTTT. Its translation: CASSLVTGGPGELFF.

This clone has just a few counts. The CDR3 sequence is CASSPPGTGNEKLFF. DNA of the CDR3: TGTGCCAGCTCACCGCCCGGGACAGGGAATGAAAAACTGTTTTTT. The gene calls are TRBV18 and TRBJ1-4, with 9 bases identical to TRBD1. The CDR3 has 15 residues. Germline CDR1 is KGHSH and CDR2 is LQKENI. V gave up 3 bases and J gave up 5 bases; unmatched junction bases: 4.

The CDR3 here is CASSKYRGGITEAFF. The CDR3 coding sequence is TGTGCCAGCAGTAAATACAGGGGAGGCATAACTGAAGCTTTCTTT. J is TRBJ1-1 and V is TRBV2; 7 nucleotides match TRBD1. Germline V gene data show CDR1 as SNHLY and CDR2 as FYNNEI. CDR3 length: 15 amino acids. The junction had 11 bases not matched to a gene; V was cut back by 5 bases and J by 5 bases.

The chain has TRBV30 and TRBJ2-3, with 7 nucleotides matching TRBD2. The V segment lost 0 bases and the J segment 6 bases; nucleotides outside the gene matches: 12. CDR1 and CDR2 from the germline V gene are GTSNPN and SVGIG (reference sequence). CDR3 length: 16 amino acids. The CDR3 sequence: CAWSVLLAAGTDTQYF. The CDR3 DNA reads TGTGCCTGGAGTGTCCTGCTAGCGGCGGGGACGGATACGCAGTATTTT.

The chain carries TRBV6-5 and TRBJ2-7; the D gene is possibly TRBD2 (6 bases). V was trimmed by 6 bases and J by 2 bases, leaving 11 bases between them. The CDR3 totals 13 residues. Germline V CDR1 and CDR2: MNHEY, SVGAGI. The CDR3 nucleotides read TGTGCCAGCAGGGACGGACTAACCTACGAGCAGTACTTC. Protein sequence: CASRDGLTYEQYF.

The chain links TRBV25-1 to TRBJ2-7; D is perhaps TRBD1 (6 bases). Per germline, CDR1 MGHDK and CDR2 SYGVNS. Trimming pared 5 bases from V and 7 bases from J, leaving 30 bases between. The CDR3 extends over 18 amino acids. Written as DNA, the CDR3 is TGTGCCAGCAGTTCAACCCTAAGAGGTACAGGGTCTAGGTGGGAGCAGTACTTC. Translation gives CASSSTLRGTGSRWEQYF.

V usage is TRBV7-3 and J usage is TRBJ2-3, with 8 bases that match TRBD1. CDR3 length: 19 residues. Per the germline V gene, CDR1 is SGHTA and CDR2 is FQGTGA. V was clipped by 1 base and J by 2 bases; unmatched bases: 14. CDR3 in DNA: TGTGCCAGCAGCTTAATTGGACAGGGCCAGCAAAGCTTCACAGATACGCAGTATTTT. Protein: CASSLIGQGQQSFTDTQYF.

The CDR3 sequence: CASNPTGGNQPQHF. As DNA, the CDR3 is TGTGCCAGCAACCCCACAGGGGGTAATCAGCCCCAGCATTTT. The genes are TRBV28 and TRBJ1-5; 8 nucleotides align to TRBD1. CDR1 and CDR2 (germline): MDHEN, SYDVKM. The CDR3 consists of 14 residues. The V segment lost 7 bases and the J segment 4 bases; nucleotides outside the gene matches: 6.

The count of this clone is one. The rearrangement links TRBV6-1 to TRBJ2-7; 10 positions agree with TRBD1. Germline lookup yields CDR1 MNHNS and CDR2 SASEGT. After removal of 0 bases from V and 4 bases from J, the junction contained 9 bases not matched to a gene. This CDR3 spans 17 amino acids. CDR3 nucleotides: TGTGCCAGCAGTGAAGCGCTTGGCGGGACAGGGGCTTACGAGCAGTACTTC. Amino acid sequence: CASSEALGGTGAYEQYF.

The chain carries TRBV5-1 and TRBJ2-5, with 10 nucleotides matching TRBD2. Trimming took 0 bases from V and 2 from J; bases not matched to a gene: 4. The CDR3 runs 16 residues. Germline CDR1 SGHRS, CDR2 YFSETQ. The CDR3 DNA sequence: TGCGCCAGCAGCTTGGGGGCTAGCGGGGGACAAGAGACCCAGTACTTC. Its protein is CASSLGASGGQETQYF. The full variable domain, completed using reference TRBV5-1 and TRBJ2-5, is KAGVTQTPRYLIKTRGQQVTLSCSPISGHRSVSWYQQTPGQGLQFLFEYFSETQRNKGNFPGRFSGRQFSNSRSEMNVSTLELGDSALYLCASSLGASGGQETQYFGPGTRLLVL.

The chain carries TRBV11-2 and TRBJ2-5; D is possibly TRBD1 (5 bases). The V gene lost 2 bases and the J gene lost 1 base, with 20 bases spanning the gap. The CDR3 spans 18 residues. CDR1 and CDR2 (germline): SGHAT, FQNNGV. The CDR3 nucleotides are TGTGCCAGCAGCTTAATCCCCTCCGCCGCAGGGTCCCAAGAGACCCAGTACTTC. Residues: CASSLIPSAAGSQETQYF. Filled out from reference TRBV11-2 and TRBJ2-5, the complete variable domain reads EAGVAQSPRYKIIEKRQSVAFWCNPISGHATLYWYQQILGQGPKLLIQFQNNGVVDDSQLPKDRFSAERLKGVDSTLKIQPAKLEDSAVYLCASSLIPSAAGSQETQYFGPGTRLLVL.

The V call is TRBV7-2, the J call TRBJ2-4, with TRBD1 as a possible D gene (6 bases). This CDR3 is 14 amino acids long. The V end lost 5 bases, the J end lost 3 bases, and 11 bases lay between the germline ends. Looked up from germline, CDR1 is SGHTA and CDR2 is FQGNSA. DNA for the CDR3: TGTGCCAGCAGCCCCGGACAGAACAAAAACATTCAGTACTTC. Translating gives CASSPGQNKNIQYF.

The rearrangement uses TRBV19 and TRBJ2-1; 7 bases agree with TRBD1. Trimming cost V 4 bases and J 3 bases; bases outside gene matches: 6. This CDR3 region has 15 residues. The germline CDR1 and CDR2 sequences are LNHDA and SQIVND (reference sequence). The CDR3 region has the DNA TGTGCCAGTAGTACACAGGGGCACCACTACAATGAGCAGTTCTTC. This sequence encodes CASSTQGHHYNEQFF.

This clone has a handful of counts. The chain carries TRBV2 and TRBJ1-5; D not resolved. The V end lost 0 bases, the J end lost 0 bases, and 9 bases lay between the germline ends. The CDR3 runs to 16 residues. The V gene's germline CDR1 is SNHLY and CDR2 FYNNEI. The CDR3 protein is CASSEASWLSNQPQHF. In DNA, the CDR3 is TGTGCCAGCAGTGAAGCCTCGTGGCTTAGCAATCAGCCCCAGCATTTT.

The gene calls are TRBV28 and TRBJ1-2; the match to TRBD1 covers 7 bases. This CDR3 contains 14 residues. Germline CDR1 MDHEN, CDR2 SYDVKM. J was trimmed by 5 bases and V by 10 bases; bases with no gene match: 13. The CDR3 sequence: CAIPSGGTVYGYTF. The CDR3 region has the DNA TGTGCCATCCCCTCCGGCGGGACAGTGTATGGCTACACCTTC.

V gene TRBV7-8 combines with J gene TRBJ1-1; TRBD1 matches 7 bases. Trimming removed 1 base from V and 1 base from J; junction bases left unmatched: 9. Germline V gives CDR1 SGHVS, CDR2 FQNEAQ. The length of the CDR3 is 17 residues. The CDR3 nucleotides read TGTGCCAGCAGCTTAGTTTACAAGGGGGCGAAGAACACTGAAGCTTTCTTT. Translated: CASSLVYKGAKNTEAFF.

This clone has a single count. The V and J genes are TRBV11-2 and TRBJ2-1; TRBD2 agrees at 8 bases. J was trimmed by 7 bases and V by 6 bases; bases with no gene match: 5. This CDR3 has 13 residues. Germline CDR1 reads SGHAT; CDR2 reads FQNNGV. The CDR3 DNA is TGTGCCAGCAGACCCTCGGGGGGGAATGAGCAGTTCTTC. It specifies CASRPSGGNEQFF.